What follows is one T cell receptor (beta chain) and its context. What it recognizes is unknown. This record belongs to a study of cytomegalovirus exposure and HLA in healthy donors. It was with 60 Vbeta and 13 Jbeta primers that the PCR ran. The repertoire was sequenced with immunoSEQ multiplex PCR; TCRdb's copy has only in-frame clones and lacks some. Reported are 200,000 to 250,000 clones; the ten largest clones contain 0.95% to 1.3%. The germline V gene has CDR1 SGHVS and CDR2 FNYEAQ. Unmatched junction bases numbered 7, after V lost 4 bases and J lost 3 bases. This CDR3 is built from 15 residues. Study-wide results and caveats: Owing to their indistinguishability, certain V segments, notably TRBV6-2 and TRBV6-3, were excluded.

The sequence came from a girl aged 2 to 10 in good health and CMV-seropositive. The chain couples TRBV7-6 to TRBJ2-7; 9 nucleotides match TRBD1. Sequenced input: PBMCs. The DNA for the CDR3 is TGTGCCAGCAGCTCGGGACAGGGTCTCAACTACGAGCAGTACTTC. Translated: CASSSGQGLNYEQYF.